This T cell receptor beta chain was sequenced in a study of graft-versus-host responses after intestinal transplantation. For the study at large: Isolated intestinal, liver-intestinal, or multivisceral transplants were what recipients had.

The protocol was immunoSEQ multiplex PCR, while the TCRdb copy is restricted to in-frame clones and leaves out a portion. The sample has over 85,000 clones, 85% to 95% seen once; the top ten hold less than 0.5%. After removal of 5 bases from V and 5 bases from J, the junction contained 6 bases not matched to a gene. There are 14 residues in the CDR3. Germline V gene lookup returns CDR1 MNHNS and CDR2 SASEGT. This clone occurred a few times. The antigen is not known. Sequenced here: unstimulated CD8+ T cells sorted from spleen or lymph node cells, sampled before intestinal transplant. The receptor was isolated from a human donor who received an intestinal transplant. The chain couples TRBV6-1 to TRBJ1-1; 9 bases align to TRBD1. CDR3 sequence reads: CASSQYRGRTEAFF. The CDR3, as DNA: TGTGCCAGCAGTCAGTACAGGGGGCGTACTGAAGCTTTCTTT.